This TCR beta chain was observed in a study of blood T cell repertoires in COVID-19. Background on the study: The analysed material was cDNA or gDNA that came from T cells, B-cell-depleted T cells, or PBMCs.

The method was immunoSEQ multiplex PCR; TCRdb's version includes in-frame clones alone and lacks a portion of them. Among 140,000 to 150,000 clones listed, about 80% were seen once. Germline lookup yields CDR1 SGHRS and CDR2 YFSETQ. Trimming shortened V by 4 bases and J by 3 bases, and 17 bases separated the two germline ends. The CDR3 is 15 amino acids. Sequencing used peripheral blood. This receptor was identified in a man between 70 and 80 years old who had recovered from COVID-19. V and J are TRBV5-1 and TRBJ2-7, with D possibly TRBD2 on 5 matching bases. The CDR3 here is CASSPGISGVYEQYF. As DNA, the CDR3 is TGCGCCAGCAGCCCGGGGATCTCCGGGGTCTACGAGCAGTACTTC.